The clone carrying this T cell receptor beta chain has more than one count but fewer than ten. Its antigen is not identified. This entry is derived from a study of glioma-infiltrating T cells. Findings and limits, study-wide: Gliomas, especially low-grade, showed above-expected tissue-blood divergence; non-neoplastic patients showed below. Only very few CDR3 sequences appeared in both tissue and blood.

Amplification of TCR alpha and beta CDR3 regions from RNA used iRepertoire nested multiplex PCR. Tissue mRNA or PBMC total RNA, 100-400 ng, went into one-step reverse transcription and amplification. TCRdb re-analysed the multiplex PCR reads in MiXCR, keeping a single row per CDR3 protein. The sample holds about 89,000 distinct CDR3 sequences, 23% seen once. Looked up from germline, CDR1 is SEHNR and CDR2 is FQNEAQ (reference sequence). V was trimmed by 5 bases and J by 2 bases, leaving 9 bases between them. There are 13 residues in the CDR3. The sample consisted of glioma tissue, nonneoplastic brain tissue, or PBMCs (not recorded which). The chain carries TRBV7-9 and TRBJ1-2; perhaps TRBD1 as D (5 bases). The clonotype was recovered from a human donor with low-grade glioma or glioblastoma, undergoing nonglioma brain surgery, or in good health (not recorded which). In DNA form, the CDR3 reads TGTGCCAGCAGCGTAAACAGGAACTATGGCTACACCTTC. It is translated as CASSVNRNYGYTF. Full variable domain (rest looked up from reference TRBV7-9 and TRBJ1-2): DTGVSQNPRHKITKRGQNVTFRCDPISEHNRLYWYRQTLGQGPEFLTYFQNEAQLEKSRLLSDRFSAERPKGSFSTLEIQRTEQGDSAMYLCASSVNRNYGYTFGSGTRLTVV.